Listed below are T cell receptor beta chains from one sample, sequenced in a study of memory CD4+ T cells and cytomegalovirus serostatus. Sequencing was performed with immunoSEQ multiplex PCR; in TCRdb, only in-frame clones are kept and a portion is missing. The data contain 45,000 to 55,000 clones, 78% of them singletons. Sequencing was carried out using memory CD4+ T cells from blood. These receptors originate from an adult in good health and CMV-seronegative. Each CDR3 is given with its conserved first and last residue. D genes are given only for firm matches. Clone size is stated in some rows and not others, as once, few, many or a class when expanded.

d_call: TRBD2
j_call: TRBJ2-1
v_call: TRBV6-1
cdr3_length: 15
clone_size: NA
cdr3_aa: CASSPSGRKSNEQFF
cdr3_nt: TGTGCCAGCAGCCCGAGCGGGAGAAAAAGCAATGAGCAGTTCTTC

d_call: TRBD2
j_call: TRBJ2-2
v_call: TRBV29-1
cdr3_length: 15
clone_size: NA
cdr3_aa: CSVAGLAGRVGELFF
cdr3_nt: TGCAGCGTTGCGGGACTAGCGGGAAGGGTCGGGGAGCTGTTTTTT

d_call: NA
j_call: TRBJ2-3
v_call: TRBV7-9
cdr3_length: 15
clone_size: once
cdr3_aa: CASSSRLGNTDTQYF
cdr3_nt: TGTGCCAGCAGCTCCCGACTAGGAAATACAGATACGCAGTATTTT

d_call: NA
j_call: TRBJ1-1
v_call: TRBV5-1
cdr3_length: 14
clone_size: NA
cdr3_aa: CASSLVLGGTEAFF
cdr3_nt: TGCGCCAGCAGCTTGGTGCTCGGGGGGACTGAAGCTTTCTTT

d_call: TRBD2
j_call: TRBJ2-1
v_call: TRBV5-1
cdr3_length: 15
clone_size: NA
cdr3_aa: CASSPGLAEGNEQFF
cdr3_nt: TGCGCCAGCAGCCCGGGACTAGCGGAGGGCAATGAGCAGTTCTTC

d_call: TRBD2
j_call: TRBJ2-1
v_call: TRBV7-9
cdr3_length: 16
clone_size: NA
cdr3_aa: CASSLVGIAGGNEQFF
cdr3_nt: TGTGCCAGCAGCTTAGTTGGGATAGCGGGAGGCAATGAGCAGTTCTTC

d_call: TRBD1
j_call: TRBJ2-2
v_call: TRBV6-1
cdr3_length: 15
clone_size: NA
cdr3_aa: CASRRTGPNTGELFF
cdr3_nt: TGTGCCAGCAGAAGGACAGGACCGAACACCGGGGAGCTGTTTTTT

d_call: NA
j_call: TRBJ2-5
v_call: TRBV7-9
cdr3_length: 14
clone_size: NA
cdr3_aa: CASSPYTSSETQYF
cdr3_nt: TGTGCCAGCAGCCCCTACACTAGCTCAGAGACCCAGTACTTC

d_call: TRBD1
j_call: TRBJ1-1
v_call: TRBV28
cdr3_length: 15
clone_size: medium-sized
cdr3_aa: CASRGGGGRNTEAFF
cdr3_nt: TGTGCCAGCAGAGGGGGAGGGGGCAGGAACACTGAAGCTTTCTTT

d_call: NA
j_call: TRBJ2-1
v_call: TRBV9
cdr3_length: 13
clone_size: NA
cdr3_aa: CASSVAGRSEQFF
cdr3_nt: TGTGCCAGCAGCGTAGCCGGGCGGAGTGAGCAGTTCTTC

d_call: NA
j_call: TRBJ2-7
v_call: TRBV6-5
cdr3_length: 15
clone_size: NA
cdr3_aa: CASSYSPRGPHEQYF
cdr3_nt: TGTGCCAGCAGTTACAGCCCCAGGGGCCCCCACGAGCAGTACTTC

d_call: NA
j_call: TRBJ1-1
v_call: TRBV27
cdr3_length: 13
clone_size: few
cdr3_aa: CASSLKGDTEAFF
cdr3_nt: TGTGCCAGCAGTTTAAAGGGGGACACTGAAGCTTTCTTT

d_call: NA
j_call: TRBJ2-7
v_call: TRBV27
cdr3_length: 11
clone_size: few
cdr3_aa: CASSRGYEQYF
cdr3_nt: TGTGCCAGCAGCCGCGGCTACGAGCAGTACTTC